These T cell receptor beta chains were read from a single sample in a study of PD-1 blockade in classical Hodgkin lymphoma. Libraries were prepared by immunoSEQ multiplex PCR; TCRdb keeps only in-frame clonotypes and omits some of them. Counted here are around 150,000 clones, approximately 72% occurring once; the ten biggest clones make up roughly 9.2%. This specimen was peripheral blood mononuclear cells (PBMCs), taken before the second cycle of nivolumab. These receptor sequences come from a human donor with classical Hodgkin lymphoma. Both conserved end residues are part of each CDR3. D genes are given only for firm matches. Rows may omit the clone size; those that give it use once, few, many or a size class.

D: NA
V: TRBV27
size: NA
J: TRBJ2-5
DNA: TGTGCCAGCAGTTCGATCCGGGACGTGGAGACCCAGTACTTC
CDR3: CASSSIRDVETQYF

D: TRBD2
V: TRBV10-3
size: NA
J: TRBJ2-7
DNA: TGTGCCATCGGTTTGGGGACTCTAGCGGGAGTGGGCGAGCAGTACTTC
CDR3: CAIGLGTLAGVGEQYF

D: NA
V: TRBV6-5
size: once
J: TRBJ2-1
DNA: TGTGCCAGCAGTTACGCGGGGTCAAGTAGGAATGAGCAGTTCTTC
CDR3: CASSYAGSSRNEQFF

D: NA
V: TRBV2
size: once
J: TRBJ1-1
DNA: TGTGCCAGTCAGTGGGCCCCGGCGGCCACTGAAGCTTTCTTT
CDR3: CASQWAPAATEAFF

D: TRBD2
V: TRBV19
size: NA
J: TRBJ2-7
DNA: TGTGCCAGTAGTATAGTAGCGGGAGGCGCCTACGAGCAGTACTTC
CDR3: CASSIVAGGAYEQYF

D: NA
V: TRBV5-6
size: NA
J: TRBJ1-4
DNA: TGTGCCAGCAGCTTGGGGGTCAGGTGGACTAATGAAAAACTGTTTTTT
CDR3: CASSLGVRWTNEKLFF

D: TRBD2
V: TRBV18
size: NA
J: TRBJ2-7
DNA: TGTGCCAGCTCACCCGGACTAGCGGGGGGCGACGAGCAGTACTTC
CDR3: CASSPGLAGGDEQYF

D: TRBD2
V: TRBV9
size: NA
J: TRBJ2-1
DNA: TGTGCCAGCAGCGTACTAGCGGGAAGCTCCTACAATGAGCAGTTCTTC
CDR3: CASSVLAGSSYNEQFF

D: TRBD1
V: TRBV7-9
size: many
J: TRBJ1-2
DNA: TGTGCCAGCAGCTCGACAGGGGAAGGATATGGCTACACCTTC
CDR3: CASSSTGEGYGYTF

D: NA
V: TRBV6-5
size: NA
J: TRBJ1-1
DNA: TGTGCCAGCAGTTCACAGGGTTTCACTGAAGCTTTCTTT
CDR3: CASSSQGFTEAFF

D: NA
V: TRBV5-4
size: NA
J: TRBJ2-2
DNA: TGTGCCAGCAGCTTGCGACAGGCTAACACCGGGGAGCTGTTTTTT
CDR3: CASSLRQANTGELFF

D: NA
V: TRBV10-3
size: NA
J: TRBJ2-1
DNA: TGTGCCATCAGCATCCAGGGGGAGGATTACAATGAGCAGTTCTTC
CDR3: CAISIQGEDYNEQFF

D: NA
V: TRBV6-1
size: NA
J: TRBJ1-3
DNA: TGTGCCAGCAGTCCAACAGGCCGCAGGGGAAACACCATATATTTT
CDR3: CASSPTGRRGNTIYF